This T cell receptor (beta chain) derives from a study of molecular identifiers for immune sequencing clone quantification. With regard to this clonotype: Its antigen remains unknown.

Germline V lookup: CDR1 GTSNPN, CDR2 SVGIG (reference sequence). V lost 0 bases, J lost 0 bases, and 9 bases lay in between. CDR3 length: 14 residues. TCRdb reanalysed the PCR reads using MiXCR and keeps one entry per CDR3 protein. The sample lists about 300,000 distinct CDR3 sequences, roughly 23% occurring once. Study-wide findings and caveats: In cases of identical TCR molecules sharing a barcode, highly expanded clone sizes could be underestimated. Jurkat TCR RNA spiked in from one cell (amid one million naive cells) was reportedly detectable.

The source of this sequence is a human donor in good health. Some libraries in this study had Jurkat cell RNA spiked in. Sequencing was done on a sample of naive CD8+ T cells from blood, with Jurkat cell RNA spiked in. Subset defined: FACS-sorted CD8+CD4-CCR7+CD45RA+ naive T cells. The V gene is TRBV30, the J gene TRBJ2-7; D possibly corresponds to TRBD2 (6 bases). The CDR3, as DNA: TGTGCCTGGAGTGTTAGCGGAAGCTCCTACGAGCAGTACTTC. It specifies CAWSVSGSSYEQYF.